This T cell receptor beta chain was documented in a study of blood T cells in healthy people across ages. It was with a sample-barcoded 5' primer and a J-beta primer mix that a second PCR of roughly 7 to 12 cycles was run. TCRdb used MiXCR to reprocess the 5' RACE reads, holding one entry per CDR3 protein. This table holds 550,000 to 750,000 distinct CDR3 sequences, 20% to 25% found once. The CDR3 length is 13 residues. From germline, CDR1 is WNHNN and CDR2 SYGVQD (reference sequence). Trimming left V 2 bases short and J 3 bases short, with 5 bases between. This clonotype originated in a man between 65 and 85 years old in good health. The sample taken for sequencing was blood. This chain links TRBV10-1 with TRBJ2-1, with D perhaps TRBD2 (5 bases). Here the CDR3 reads CASSERGYNEQFF. DNA of the CDR3: TGCGCCAGCAGTGAGCGGGGCTACAATGAGCAGTTCTTC.